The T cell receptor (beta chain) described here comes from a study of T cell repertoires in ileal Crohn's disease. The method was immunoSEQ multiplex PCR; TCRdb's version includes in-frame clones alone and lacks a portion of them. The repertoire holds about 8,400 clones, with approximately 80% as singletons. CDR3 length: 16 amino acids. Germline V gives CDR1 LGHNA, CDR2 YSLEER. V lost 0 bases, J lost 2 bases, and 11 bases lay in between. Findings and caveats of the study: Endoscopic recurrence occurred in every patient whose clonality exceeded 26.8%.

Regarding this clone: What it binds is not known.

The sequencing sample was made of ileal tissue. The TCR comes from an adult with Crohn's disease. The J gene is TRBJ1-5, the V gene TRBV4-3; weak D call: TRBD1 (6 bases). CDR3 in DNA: TGCGCCAGCAGCCAAGATGTTCACAGGGGCAATCAGCCCCAGCATTTT. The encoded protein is CASSQDVHRGNQPQHF.